The clone carrying this TCR beta chain came up a few times. Repertoires were generated with immunoSEQ multiplex PCR, while TCRdb's copy carries only in-frame clones and drops some. This table has approximately 70,000 clones, 92% appearing once. This record comes from a study of T cell changes during pregnancy in multiple sclerosis. CDR3 size: 13 residues. Trimming removed 7 bases from V and 4 bases from J, with 12 bases in between. Per germline, CDR1 SGHRS and CDR2 YFSETQ. The TCR comes from a female donor in good health, enrolled as a control in a pregnancy study. The chain couples TRBV5-1 to TRBJ1-3; a possible D gene is TRBD1 (5 bases). This specimen consisted of peripheral blood, obtained in the second trimester of pregnancy. The CDR3 sequence: CASGGTGGNTIYF. CDR3 DNA: TGCGCCAGCGGAGGGACGGGAGGAAACACCATATATTTT.